The source of this TCR beta chain is a study of control samples from healthy donors and cancer patients. Using immunoSEQ multiplex PCR, the repertoire was profiled, and TCRdb retains in-frame clones only, with some absent. Of about 150,000 clones in the sample, about nine tenths were seen once. The V gene lost 2 bases and the J gene lost 13 bases, with 14 bases spanning the gap. The CDR3 has 11 residues. The germline V gene encodes CDR1 GTSNPN and CDR2 SVGIG (reference sequence). The chain couples TRBV30 to TRBJ1-2; a possible D gene is TRBD1 (5 bases). This clonotype was sampled from a man younger than 40 in good health. The sample taken for sequencing was blood. CDR3 bases: TGTGCCTGGAGTAAAGCAGGGAGTCCCACCTTC. It is translated as CAWSKAGSPTF.